This TCR beta chain originates from a study of Graves' ophthalmopathy and Graves' hyperthyroidism. For the study at large: Untreated patients at initial diagnosis provided peripheral blood. Study conclusions and caveats: Prediction of ophthalmopathy progression reached about 65% sensitivity and around 75% specificity.

Each donor who had ophthalmopathy showed moderate-to-severe activity, a CAS of ≥3, a NOSPECS of ≥4, and a duration under 3 months. Unmatched junction bases numbered 5, after V lost 6 bases and J lost 6 bases. This CDR3 has 12 residues. This clonotype was seen ten or more times. What it binds is not known. RNA transcripts were the source from which TCR beta CDR3 regions were amplified. First-round RT-PCR with HTBI primers preceded a second-round multiplex PCR. One entry per CDR3 protein, called by TCRdb with MiXCR from the multiplex PCR reads. The sample carries about 210,000 distinct CDR3 sequences, around 30% recorded once.

The sequencing sample was made of peripheral blood. The receptor's source is a man in his fifties with Graves' ophthalmopathy. The rearrangement links TRBV12-3 or TRBV12-4 to TRBJ2-7; 7 bases match TRBD2. The CDR3 sequence is CASSGAGVEQYF. CDR3 nucleotides: TGTGCCAGCAGCGGGGCGGGGGTCGAGCAGTACTTC.